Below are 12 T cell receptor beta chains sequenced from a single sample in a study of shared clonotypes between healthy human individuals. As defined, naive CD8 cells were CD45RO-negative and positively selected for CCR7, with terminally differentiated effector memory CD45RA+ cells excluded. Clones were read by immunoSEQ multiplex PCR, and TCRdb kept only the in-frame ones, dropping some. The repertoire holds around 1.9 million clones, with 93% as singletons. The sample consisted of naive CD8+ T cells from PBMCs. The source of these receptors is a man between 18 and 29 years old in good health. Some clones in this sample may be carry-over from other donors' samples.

In nucleotides, the CDR3 is TGTGCCAGCAGTCCCTCAGTCATGAACACTGAAGCTTTCTTT. Its protein is CASSPSVMNTEAFF. The genes are TRBV28 and TRBJ1-1; D unresolved. V lost 5 bases and J 0 bases, leaving 10 bases between the germline ends. Germline V lookup: CDR1 MDHEN, CDR2 SYDVKM. The CDR3 extends over 14 amino acids.

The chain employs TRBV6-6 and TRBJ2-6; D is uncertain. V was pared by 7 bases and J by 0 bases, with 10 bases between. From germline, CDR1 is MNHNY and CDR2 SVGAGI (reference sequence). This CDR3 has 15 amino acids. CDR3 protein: CASKEFNSGANVLTF. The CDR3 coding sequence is TGTGCCAGCAAAGAGTTTAACTCTGGGGCCAACGTCCTGACTTTC.

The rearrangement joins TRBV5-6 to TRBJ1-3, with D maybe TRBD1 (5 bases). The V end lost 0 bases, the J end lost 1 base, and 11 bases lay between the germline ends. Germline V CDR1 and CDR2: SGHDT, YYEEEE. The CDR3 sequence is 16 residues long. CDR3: CASSLALQGSGNTIYF. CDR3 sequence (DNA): TGTGCCAGCAGCTTGGCTCTCCAGGGTTCTGGAAACACCATATATTTT.

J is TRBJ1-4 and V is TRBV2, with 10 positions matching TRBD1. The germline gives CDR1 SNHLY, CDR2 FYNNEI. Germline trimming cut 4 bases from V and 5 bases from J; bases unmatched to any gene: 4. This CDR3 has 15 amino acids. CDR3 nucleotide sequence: TGTGCCAGCAGTGGGGACAGGGGCCGGAATGAAAAACTGTTTTTT. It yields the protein CASSGDRGRNEKLFF.

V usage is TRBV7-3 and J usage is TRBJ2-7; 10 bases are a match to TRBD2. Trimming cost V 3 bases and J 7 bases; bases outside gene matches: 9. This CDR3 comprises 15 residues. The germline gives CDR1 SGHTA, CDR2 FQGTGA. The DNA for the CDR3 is TGTGCCAGCAGCTTGGCGTCTAGCGGGAGAGGAGAGCAGTACTTC. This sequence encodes CASSLASSGRGEQYF. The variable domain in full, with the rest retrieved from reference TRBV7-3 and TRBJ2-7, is GAGVSQTPSNKVTEKGKYVELRCDPISGHTALYWYRQSLGQGPEFLIYFQGTGAADDSGLPNDRFFAVRPEGSVSTLKIQRTERGDSAVYLCASSLASSGRGEQYFGPGTRLTVT.

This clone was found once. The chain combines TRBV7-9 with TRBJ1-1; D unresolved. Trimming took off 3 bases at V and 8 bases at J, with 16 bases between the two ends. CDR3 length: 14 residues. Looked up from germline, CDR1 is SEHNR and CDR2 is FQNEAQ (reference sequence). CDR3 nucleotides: TGTGCCAGCAGCTTCTCTCACCCGCAGGCGGAAGCTTTCTTT. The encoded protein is CASSFSHPQAEAFF.

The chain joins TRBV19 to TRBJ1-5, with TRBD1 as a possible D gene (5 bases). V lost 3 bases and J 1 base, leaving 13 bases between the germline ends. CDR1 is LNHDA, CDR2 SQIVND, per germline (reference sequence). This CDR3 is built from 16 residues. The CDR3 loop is CASSITRGISNQPQHF. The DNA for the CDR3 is TGTGCCAGTAGTATTACGAGGGGCATCAGCAATCAGCCCCAGCATTTT.

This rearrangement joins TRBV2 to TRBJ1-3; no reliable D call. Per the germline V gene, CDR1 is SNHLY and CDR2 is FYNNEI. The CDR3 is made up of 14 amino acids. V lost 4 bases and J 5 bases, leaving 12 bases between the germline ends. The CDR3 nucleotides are TGTGCCAGCAGTGTGGGGTTCGCGCGAAACACCATATATTTT. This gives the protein CASSVGFARNTIYF.

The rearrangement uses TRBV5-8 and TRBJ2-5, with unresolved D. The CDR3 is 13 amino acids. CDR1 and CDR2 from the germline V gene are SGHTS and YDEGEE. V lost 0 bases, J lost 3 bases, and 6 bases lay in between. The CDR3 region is CASSLDQEETQYF. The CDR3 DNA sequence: TGTGCCAGCAGCTTGGATCAGGAAGAGACCCAGTACTTC.

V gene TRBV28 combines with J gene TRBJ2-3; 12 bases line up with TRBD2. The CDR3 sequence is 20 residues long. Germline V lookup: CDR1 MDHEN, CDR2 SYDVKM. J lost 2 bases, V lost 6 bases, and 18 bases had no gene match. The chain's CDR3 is CASRTQWPSGRAAATDTQYF. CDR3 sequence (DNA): TGTGCCAGCAGGACCCAATGGCCTAGCGGGAGGGCCGCGGCCACAGATACGCAGTATTTT.

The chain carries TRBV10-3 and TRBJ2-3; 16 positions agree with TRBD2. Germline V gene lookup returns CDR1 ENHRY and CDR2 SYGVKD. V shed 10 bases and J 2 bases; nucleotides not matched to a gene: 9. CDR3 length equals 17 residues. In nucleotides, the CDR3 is TGTGCCACTGGGACTAGCGGGAGGGAGAACCCCACAGATACGCAGTATTTT. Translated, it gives CATGTSGRENPTDTQYF.

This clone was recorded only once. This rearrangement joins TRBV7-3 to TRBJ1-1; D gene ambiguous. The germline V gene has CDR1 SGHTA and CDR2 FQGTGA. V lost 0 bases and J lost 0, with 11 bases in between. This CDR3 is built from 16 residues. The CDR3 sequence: CASSLTLISMNTEAFF. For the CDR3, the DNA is TGTGCCAGCAGCTTAACTTTAATATCCATGAACACTGAAGCTTTCTTT.